This is a list of T cell receptor beta chains from one sample in a study of vaccination and CD4 T cells after COVID-19. Their specific antigens are unknown. Each CDR3 protein is one row after TCRdb ran MiXCR on the PCR reads. The sample lists about 16,000 distinct CDR3 sequences; roughly 80% were seen once. The sequencing used CD4+ T cells from blood, cultured in vitro, collected after SARS-CoV-2 vaccination. These receptors came from a human donor who received a COVID-19 vaccine. CDR3s include the opening cysteine and the closing phenylalanine or tryptophan. The D gene is left open where the match is weak. Size is omitted from some rows. Given values are once, few, many or a class for expanded clones.

j_call,v_call,clone_size,d_call,cdr3_aa,cdr3_nt
TRBJ1-1,TRBV2,once,TRBD1,CATLGTAMGNTEAFF,TGTGCCACCCTGGGGACAGCGATGGGTAACACTGAAGCTTTCTTT
TRBJ1-6,TRBV6-1,NA,NA,CASRWQTKGRDNSPLHF,TGTGCCAGCAGGTGGCAGACAAAGGGGAGGGATAATTCACCCCTCCACTTT
TRBJ2-1,TRBV21-1,NA,NA,CASSQSRASGTHYNEQFF,TGTGCCAGCAGCCAGTCGAGGGCTAGCGGTACACATTACAATGAGCAGTTCTTC
TRBJ2-5,TRBV7-2,NA,NA,CASSLTWAGQETQYF,TGTGCCAGCAGCTTAACCTGGGCAGGTCAAGAGACCCAGTACTTC
TRBJ1-1,TRBV20-1,once,TRBD1,CSPRTGEMNTEAFF,TGCAGTCCGAGGACAGGCGAAATGAACACTGAAGCTTTCTTT
TRBJ1-2,TRBV7-2,NA,TRBD1,CASTGGGTAYGYTF,TGTGCCAGCACCGGAGGCGGGACAGCCTATGGCTACACCTTC
TRBJ2-2,TRBV10-3,NA,TRBD1,CAIRSQGLGTGELFF,TGTGCCATCAGGTCACAGGGGCTAGGCACCGGGGAGCTGTTTTTT
TRBJ2-3,TRBV24-1,few,NA,CATSDTTSDTQYF,TGTGCCACCAGTGATACAACGTCAGATACGCAGTATTTT
TRBJ1-1,TRBV11-2,once,NA,CASSLTDRPRTEAFF,TGTGCCAGCAGCTTGACGGATCGACCCAGAACTGAAGCTTTCTTT
TRBJ1-5,TRBV10-3,NA,NA,CAIRVDINQPQHF,TGTGCCATCAGAGTCGATATCAATCAGCCCCAGCATTTT
TRBJ2-5,TRBV5-1,NA,NA,CASSFDRMGETQYF,TGCGCCAGCAGCTTCGACAGGATGGGGGAGACCCAGTACTTC
TRBJ2-5,TRBV7-8,NA,NA,CASSLGPSMETQYF,TGTGCCAGCAGCTTAGGACCGTCAATGGAGACCCAGTACTTC
TRBJ1-3,TRBV19,NA,TRBD1,CASSPRQGEAGNTIYF,TGTGCCAGTAGTCCCCGACAGGGAGAGGCTGGAAACACCATATATTTT
TRBJ2-3,TRBV6-5,NA,NA,CASSSGPLDTQYF,TGTGCCAGCAGTTCGGGACCTTTAGATACGCAGTATTTT
TRBJ2-1,TRBV7-3,few,TRBD2,CASSRTSGGAVSYNEQFF,TGTGCCAGCAGCAGGACTAGCGGGGGGGCCGTCTCCTACAATGAGCAGTTCTTC
TRBJ1-1,TRBV12-5,NA,NA,CASGSTPENTEAFF,TGTGCTAGTGGTTCCACTCCAGAGAACACTGAAGCTTTCTTT
TRBJ2-3,TRBV20-1,NA,TRBD1,CSARGTGAPDTQYF,TGCAGTGCTAGAGGGACAGGGGCCCCGGATACGCAGTATTTT
TRBJ2-2,TRBV20-1,NA,NA,CSARVPGSNTGELFF,TGCAGTGCTAGAGTTCCGGGTAGTAACACCGGGGAGCTGTTTTTT
TRBJ1-3,TRBV20-1,NA,NA,CSARVIRGRGPSGNTIYF,TGCAGTGCTAGAGTCATCCGGGGAAGGGGTCCCTCTGGAAACACCATATATTTT
TRBJ1-1,TRBV7-2,NA,TRBD1,CASSLTGGRTEAFF,TGTGCCAGCAGCTTGACAGGGGGGCGGACTGAAGCTTTCTTT
TRBJ2-1,TRBV7-9,NA,TRBD1,CASSPDRGPYNEQFF,TGTGCCAGCAGCCCCGACAGGGGCCCGTACAATGAGCAGTTCTTC
TRBJ1-5,TRBV20-1,NA,NA,CSARALGERSNQPQHF,TGCAGTGCTAGAGCGTTAGGAGAAAGGAGCAATCAGCCCCAGCATTTT
TRBJ2-5,TRBV7-2,NA,TRBD2,CASSLGLATTPQETQYF,TGTGCCAGCAGCTTAGGACTAGCGACGACACCCCAAGAGACCCAGTACTTC
TRBJ2-7,TRBV12-5,NA,TRBD1,CASGLGTASSYEQYF,TGTGCTAGTGGTCTCGGGACAGCGAGCTCCTACGAGCAGTACTTC
TRBJ1-3,TRBV12-3/TRBV12-4,NA,NA,CASTPSRIPGNTIYF,TGTGCCAGCACCCCAAGCAGGATTCCCGGAAACACCATATATTTT
TRBJ1-2,TRBV20-1,NA,NA,CSASGGADTQGYYGYTF,TGCAGTGCTAGCGGGGGCGCAGATACGCAGGGTTACTATGGCTACACCTTC
TRBJ1-6,TRBV6-1,NA,NA,CASSPGRTNSPLHF,TGTGCCAGCAGCCCCGGACGGACAAATTCACCCCTCCACTTT
TRBJ2-2,TRBV12-3/TRBV12-4,NA,NA,CASSFGYTGELFF,TGTGCCAGCAGTTTTGGCTACACCGGGGAGCTGTTTTTT
TRBJ1-6,TRBV30,NA,TRBD1,CACRTGENSPLHF,TGTGCCTGTCGTACAGGGGAGAATTCGCCCCTCCACTTT